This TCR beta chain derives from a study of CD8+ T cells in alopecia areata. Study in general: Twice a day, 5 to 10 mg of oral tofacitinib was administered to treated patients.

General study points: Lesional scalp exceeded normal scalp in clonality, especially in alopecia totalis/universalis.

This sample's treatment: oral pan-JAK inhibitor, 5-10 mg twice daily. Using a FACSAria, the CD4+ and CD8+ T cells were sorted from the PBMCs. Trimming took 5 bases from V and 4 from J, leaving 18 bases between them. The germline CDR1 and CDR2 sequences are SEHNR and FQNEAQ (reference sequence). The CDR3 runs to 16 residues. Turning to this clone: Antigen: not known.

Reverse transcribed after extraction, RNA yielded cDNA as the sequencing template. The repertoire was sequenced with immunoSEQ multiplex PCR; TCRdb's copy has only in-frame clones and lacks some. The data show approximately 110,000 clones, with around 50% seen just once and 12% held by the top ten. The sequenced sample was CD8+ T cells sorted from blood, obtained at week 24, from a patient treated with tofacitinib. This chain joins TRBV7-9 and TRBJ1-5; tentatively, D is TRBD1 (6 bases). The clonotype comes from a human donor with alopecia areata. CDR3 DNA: TGTGCCAGCAGCGATACCGCGTTGGACAGAAATCAGCCCCAGCATTTT. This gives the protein CASSDTALDRNQPQHF.